This entry lists 29 T cell receptor beta chains sequenced from one sample in a study of chemoradiotherapy in HPV16-positive cancers (dated by TCRdb to between 2021 and 2024). The library was made by the immunoSEQ multiplex PCR assay. Sourced from immuneACCESS, this table was stored by TCRdb with only in-frame sequences that have V and J called. A share of the clones is absent; for the studies checked, an unresolved V gene accounts for under half, and the remainder has no known explanation. The sample has tens of thousands of clones on record, about nine tenths of them singletons. The leading ten clones occupy 4% to 5% of the sample. The sequences come from blood, collected from a patient who underwent chemoradiotherapy. All receptors come from a human donor with HPV-associated anogenital cancer.

The table lists this clone with many counts. This chain uses TRBV19 with TRBJ1-2; D is ambiguous. Germline V gives CDR1 LNHDA, CDR2 SQIVND (reference sequence). V was cut by 8 bases and J by 4 bases, with 14 bases left in between. This CDR3 comprises 13 residues. The CDR3 DNA is TGTGCCAGTTCCGCCCCGGGAAGCTATGGCTACACCTTC. Its protein product is CASSAPGSYGYTF.

The V gene is TRBV9, the J gene TRBJ1-2; perhaps TRBD1 as D (5 bases). Trimming took 0 bases from V and 4 from J, leaving 10 bases between them. CDR3 length: 14 amino acids. Germline V gene data show CDR1 as SGDLS and CDR2 as YYNGEE. As DNA, the CDR3 is TGTGCCAGCAGCGTAGGAGAAGGGGCCTATGGCTACACCTTC. This translates into CASSVGEGAYGYTF.

The count of this clone is one. The chain has TRBV7-2 and TRBJ1-4; maybe TRBD1 (5 bases). The length of the CDR3 is 16 residues. Germline loops: CDR1 SGHTA, CDR2 FQGNSA. V was cut by 3 bases and J by 8 bases, with 19 bases left in between. This CDR3 is CASSFSPGRQREKLFF. In DNA, the CDR3 is TGTGCCAGCAGCTTTTCTCCAGGGCGACAACGGGAAAAACTGTTTTTT.

The chain is built from TRBV10-3 and TRBJ2-3; D is possibly TRBD1 or TRBD2 (6 bases each). The CDR3 runs 14 residues. Germline CDR1 and CDR2: ENHRY and SYGVKD. Trimming removed 11 bases from V and 0 bases from J, with 15 bases in between. The CDR3 region is CAGQGGSSTDTQYF. In DNA, the CDR3 is TGTGCCGGCCAAGGGGGGTCTAGCACAGATACGCAGTATTTT.

The chain combines TRBV30 with TRBJ1-1, with 8 positions matching TRBD1. Germline loops: CDR1 GTSNPN, CDR2 SVGIG (reference sequence). This CDR3 has 12 amino acids. Losses at the gene ends were 6 bases for V and 4 bases for J; bases not matched to a gene: 4. The DNA for the CDR3 is TGTGCCTGTGGACAGGGCGGCACTGAAGCTTTCTTT. This gives the protein CACGQGGTEAFF.

In this sample, this clone turned up a few times. The chain's CDR3 is CASSVDAPTGRTIYF. CDR3 nucleotide sequence: TGTGCCAGCAGCGTAGACGCCCCGACAGGGAGGACCATATATTTT. The chain links TRBV9 to TRBJ1-3; the match to TRBD1 covers 7 bases. The CDR3 length is 15 residues. In germline, CDR1 is SGDLS, CDR2 YYNGEE. Unmatched junction bases numbered 10, after V lost 0 bases and J lost 10 bases.

The chain carries TRBV6-6 and TRBJ2-3; possibly TRBD2 for D (6 bases). There are 15 residues in the CDR3. V dropped 6 bases and J dropped 0 bases, with 13 bases sitting between them. Germline V CDR1 and CDR2: MNHNY, SVGAGI (reference sequence). The CDR3 DNA reads TGTGCCAGCAGCAATGCGGGGCTAAGCACAGATACGCAGTATTTT. Its translation: CASSNAGLSTDTQYF.

This rearrangement joins TRBV6-1 to TRBJ1-5; 12 bases are a match to TRBD1. V was clipped by 2 bases and J by 0 bases; unmatched bases: 2. In germline, CDR1 is MNHNS, CDR2 SASEGT. The length of the CDR3 is 17 residues. The CDR3 coding sequence is TGTGCCAGCAGTGAAAGGGGACAGGGGGCTAGCAATCAGCCCCAGCATTTT. Its translation: CASSERGQGASNQPQHF.

The chain carries TRBV13 and TRBJ2-7; D is unresolved. V shed 1 base and J shed 0 bases, with 10 bases lying between them. The CDR3 contains 15 residues. Germline-derived CDR1 and CDR2 are PRHDT and FYEKMQ (reference sequence). This chain's CDR3 is CASSLEGYSSYEQYF. The CDR3 coding sequence is TGTGCCAGCAGCTTAGAAGGGTATAGCTCCTACGAGCAGTACTTC.

V and J are TRBV19 and TRBJ1-1, with D perhaps TRBD1 (6 bases). V shed 6 bases and J shed 0 bases, with 11 bases lying between them. The V gene's germline CDR1 is LNHDA and CDR2 SQIVND (reference sequence). This CDR3 region has 14 residues. CDR3 in DNA: TGTGCCAGTAGCTGGGGACAAGTGAACACTGAAGCTTTCTTT. Amino acid sequence: CASSWGQVNTEAFF.

The chain uses TRBV19 and TRBJ2-7; TRBD1 matches 9 bases. This CDR3 comprises 16 residues. J was trimmed by 0 bases and V by 6 bases; bases with no gene match: 9. CDR1 is LNHDA, CDR2 SQIVND, per germline (reference sequence). CDR3 DNA sequence: TGTGCCAGTAGAAAATCCGGGACAGGGACCTCCTACGAGCAGTACTTC. It specifies CASRKSGTGTSYEQYF.

The chain employs TRBV15 and TRBJ1-1; unclear D gene. CDR1 is LNHNV, CDR2 YYDKDF, per germline (reference sequence). The CDR3 has 16 amino acids. V was cut by 0 bases and J by 1 base, with 12 bases left in between. CDR3 protein: CATSRDMGFGNTEAFF. In DNA form, the CDR3 reads TGTGCCACCAGCAGAGATATGGGTTTTGGGAACACTGAAGCTTTCTTT.

CDR3 sequence (DNA): TGTGCCAGCAGTTACGCCACCGGACAAAGTGAAGCTTTCTTT. Translating gives CASSYATGQSEAFF. The chain joins TRBV2 to TRBJ1-1; D may be TRBD1 (5 bases). Trimming took off 5 bases at V and 7 bases at J, with 17 bases between the two ends. The length of the CDR3 is 14 residues. Germline V lookup: CDR1 SNHLY, CDR2 FYNNEI.

As concerns this clone: Mismatch with germline at one junction end may stem from a read error. J is TRBJ2-7 and V is TRBV7-7, with TRBD1 matching over 7 bases. The CDR3 consists of 13 residues. The V gene's germline CDR1 is SSHAT and CDR2 FNYEAQ (reference sequence). CDR3 DNA sequence: TGTGCTAGCAGCAATTTTAACAGGGGCGAGCAGTACTTC. This translates into CASSNFNRGEQYF.

This chain links TRBV27 with TRBJ2-1, with a weak D call TRBD2 (5 bases). Trimming stripped 4 bases from V and 5 bases from J, with 15 bases between. The CDR3 spans 15 residues. CDR1 and CDR2 from the germline V gene are MNHEY and SMNVEV (reference sequence). The CDR3 DNA reads as TGTGCCAGCAGTTCGGGGTGGGTGAGGGACAATGAGCAGTTCTTC. Residues: CASSSGWVRDNEQFF.

The chain carries TRBV7-2 and TRBJ1-5, with a weak D call TRBD1 (6 bases). V gave up 6 bases and J gave up 1 base, with 13 bases separating them. The CDR3 spans 15 residues. Germline V gene data show CDR1 as SGHTA and CDR2 as FQGNSA. CDR3 DNA sequence: TGTGCCAGCAGTCCTACACAGGGAAGCAATCAGCCCCAGCATTTT. This codes for CASSPTQGSNQPQHF.

The rearrangement links TRBV5-1 to TRBJ2-7, with 9 bases aligning to TRBD1. Germline V gives CDR1 SGHRS, CDR2 YFSETQ. The CDR3 loop spans 14 amino acids. V was pared by 5 bases and J by 4 bases, with 7 bases of the junction left unmatched. The CDR3 loop is CASSPTGGQYEQYF. The CDR3 DNA reads TGCGCCAGCAGTCCTACAGGGGGCCAGTACGAGCAGTACTTC.

The rearrangement joins TRBV9 to TRBJ1-1, with no clear D. Germline CDR1 and CDR2: SGDLS and YYNGEE. CDR3 size: 13 residues. Trimming stripped 4 bases from V and 6 bases from J, with 13 bases between. Here the CDR3 DNA reads TGTGCCAGCAGCCCTCGGTCTGGTGCTGAAGCTTTCTTT. Protein product: CASSPRSGAEAFF.

The chain's CDR3 is CASRGGTGNTGELFF. CDR3 sequence (DNA): TGTGCCAGTAGGGGTGGGACAGGGAACACCGGGGAGCTGTTTTTT. The rearrangement links TRBV19 to TRBJ2-2, with TRBD1 matching over 8 bases. The J segment lost 1 base and the V segment lost 6 bases, leaving 4 bases of the junction unmatched. Germline lookup yields CDR1 LNHDA and CDR2 SQIVND (reference sequence). There are 15 residues in the CDR3.

The J gene is TRBJ2-5, the V gene TRBV5-4, with 8 positions matching TRBD1. The CDR3 covers 14 residues. The J segment lost 3 bases and the V segment lost 4 bases, leaving 5 bases of the junction unmatched. Germline V gene lookup returns CDR1 SGHNT and CDR2 YYREEE (reference sequence). The CDR3 region has the DNA TGTGCCAGCAGCCTGGGGACAGGCGAAGAGACCCAGTACTTC. This gives the protein CASSLGTGEETQYF.

This chain links TRBV19 with TRBJ1-2; D not certain. Germline V gene data show CDR1 as LNHDA and CDR2 as SQIVND (reference sequence). V dropped 10 bases and J dropped 4 bases, with 10 bases sitting between them. CDR3 length: 11 amino acids. CDR3 loop: CATGTTYGYTF. As DNA, the CDR3 is TGTGCCACGGGAACCACCTATGGCTACACCTTC.

V usage is TRBV5-1 and J usage is TRBJ1-1; no firm D call. Trimming removed 0 bases from V and 11 bases from J, with 17 bases in between. From germline, CDR1 is SGHRS and CDR2 YFSETQ. The CDR3 covers 14 residues. CDR3 DNA sequence: TGCGCCAGCAGCTTGGACAACAGTGGGTCTGCCGCTTTCTTT. Translation: CASSLDNSGSAAFF.

This chain connects TRBV18 to TRBJ1-1; D is perhaps TRBD1 (6 bases). Looked up from germline, CDR1 is KGHSH and CDR2 is LQKENI. The CDR3 is 14 amino acids. V lost 8 bases and J 1 base, leaving 14 bases between the germline ends. The CDR3 coding sequence is TGTGCCAGCCAAACCGACAGGTCGAACACTGAAGCTTTCTTT. It yields the protein CASQTDRSNTEAFF.

V is TRBV6-1 and J is TRBJ1-5; the D is unclear. Germline-derived CDR1 and CDR2 are MNHNS and SASEGT. The V gene lost 8 bases and the J gene lost 3 bases, with 14 bases spanning the gap. The CDR3 loop spans 14 amino acids. The CDR3 DNA reads TGTGCCAGCGCGCTCACGGGAACCAATCAGCCCCAGCATTTT. This codes for CASALTGTNQPQHF.

The chain joins TRBV28 to TRBJ1-4; D is possibly TRBD1 (5 bases). The V gene lost 6 bases and the J gene lost 5 bases, with 10 bases spanning the gap. The V gene's germline CDR1 is MDHEN and CDR2 SYDVKM. The CDR3 is made up of 13 amino acids. The CDR3 is CASSRVKNEKLFF. The CDR3 region has the DNA TGTGCCAGCAGCAGGGTCAAGAATGAAAAACTGTTTTTT.

This clone was detected once. This sequence joins TRBV5-1 and TRBJ2-5, with a tentative D call TRBD2 (6 bases). V lost 4 bases to trimming and J lost 5 bases, with 6 bases between them. CDR3 length equals 11 residues. CDR1 is SGHRS and CDR2 is YFSETQ in the germline V gene. CDR3 in amino acids: CASSGGETQYF. The DNA of the CDR3 is TGCGCCAGCAGCGGGGGGGAGACCCAGTACTTC. The whole variable domain, remainder taken from reference TRBV5-1 and TRBJ2-5, is KAGVTQTPRYLIKTRGQQVTLSCSPISGHRSVSWYQQTPGQGLQFLFEYFSETQRNKGNFPGRFSGRQFSNSRSEMNVSTLELGDSALYLCASSGGETQYFGPGTRLLVL.

The chain recombines TRBV15 with TRBJ2-1; TRBD2 matches at 11 bases. Germline V gene lookup returns CDR1 LNHNV and CDR2 YYDKDF (reference sequence). This CDR3 contains 15 residues. With V trimmed by 0 bases and J by 7 bases, 2 bases remained unmatched. The CDR3 region is CATSRELAGENEQFF. The CDR3 nucleotides read TGTGCCACCAGCAGAGAACTAGCGGGGGAGAATGAGCAGTTCTTC.

The gene calls are TRBV7-9 and TRBJ1-1, with a weak D call TRBD1 (6 bases). The germline V gene encodes CDR1 SEHNR and CDR2 FQNEAQ (reference sequence). Trimming stripped 5 bases from V and 5 bases from J, with 12 bases between. The length of the CDR3 is 13 residues. The CDR3 sequence: CASSEGGLTEAFF. The CDR3 coding sequence is TGTGCCAGCAGCGAGGGGGGCTTGACTGAAGCTTTCTTT.

V is TRBV7-9 and J is TRBJ2-3; no reliable D call. Looked up from germline, CDR1 is SEHNR and CDR2 is FQNEAQ (reference sequence). V was clipped by 5 bases and J by 4 bases, with 10 bases between them. The CDR3 contains 13 residues. The DNA for the CDR3 is TGTGCCAGCAGCCCAGGCCGTTCAGATACGCAGTATTTT. This translates into CASSPGRSDTQYF.